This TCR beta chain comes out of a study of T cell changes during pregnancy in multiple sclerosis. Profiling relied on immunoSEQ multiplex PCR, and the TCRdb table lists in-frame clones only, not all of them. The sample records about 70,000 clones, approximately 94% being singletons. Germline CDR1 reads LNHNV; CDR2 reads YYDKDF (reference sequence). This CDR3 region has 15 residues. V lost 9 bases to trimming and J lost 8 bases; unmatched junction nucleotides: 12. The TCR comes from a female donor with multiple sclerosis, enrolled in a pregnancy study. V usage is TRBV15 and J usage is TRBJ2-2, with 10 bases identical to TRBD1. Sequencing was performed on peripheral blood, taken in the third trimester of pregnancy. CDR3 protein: CATGGQGPSRGELFF. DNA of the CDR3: TGTGCCACTGGGGGACAGGGGCCATCCAGGGGGGAGCTGTTTTTT.